This T cell receptor (beta chain) was sequenced in a study of T-cell memory formation after mild COVID-19. This clonotype was seen more than once but under ten times. TCRdb itself ran the 5' RACE reads through MiXCR, one entry per CDR3 protein. This table has about 190,000 distinct CDR3 sequences, about 10% appearing once. This TCR derives from a man between 18 and 29 years old who had mild COVID-19 (a few samples of this study predate the infection). Cell type and time point are not known. Sequencing used PBMCs or a T cell subset sorted from them (not recorded which).

The DNA for the CDR3 is TGTGCCAGCAGCCAAACGATGGGCTACACCTTC. Encoded protein: CASSQTMGYTF. V is TRBV3-1 and J is TRBJ1-2; D is undetermined. Looked up from germline, CDR1 is LGHDT and CDR2 is YNNKEL (reference sequence). The CDR3 sequence is 11 residues long. Trimming took off 2 bases at V and 8 bases at J, with 6 bases between the two ends.